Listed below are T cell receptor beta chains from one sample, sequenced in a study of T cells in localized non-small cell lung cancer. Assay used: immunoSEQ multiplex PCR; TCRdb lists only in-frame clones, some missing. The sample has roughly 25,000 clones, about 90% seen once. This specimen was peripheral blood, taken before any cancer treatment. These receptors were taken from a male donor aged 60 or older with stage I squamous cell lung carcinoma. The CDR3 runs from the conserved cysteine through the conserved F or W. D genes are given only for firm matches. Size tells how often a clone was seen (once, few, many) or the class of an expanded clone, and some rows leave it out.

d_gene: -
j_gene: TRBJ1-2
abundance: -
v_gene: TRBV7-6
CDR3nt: TGTGCCAGCAGCCCCCGGGGGGGCGCCGCAGGGGATGGCTACACCTTC
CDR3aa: CASSPRGGAAGDGYTF

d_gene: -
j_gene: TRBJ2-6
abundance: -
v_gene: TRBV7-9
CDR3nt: TGTGCCAGCAGCCTGTTTTCTACCATGCAAAGTCGGGCCAACGTCCTGACTTTC
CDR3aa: CASSLFSTMQSRANVLTF

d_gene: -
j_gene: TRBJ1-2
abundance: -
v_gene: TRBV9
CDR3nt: TGTGCCAGCAGCCTTACGGGGGACTATGGCTACACCTTC
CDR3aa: CASSLTGDYGYTF

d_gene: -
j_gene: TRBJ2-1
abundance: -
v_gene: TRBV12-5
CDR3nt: TGTGCTAGTGGTTTGGTACCAGGGGCTAGCTCCTACAATGAGCAGTTCTTC
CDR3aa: CASGLVPGASSYNEQFF

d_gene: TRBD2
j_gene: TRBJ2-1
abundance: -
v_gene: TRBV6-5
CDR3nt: TGTGCCAGCAGTTACTCTGGACTAGCGGGAGGGTCTGAGCAGTTCTTC
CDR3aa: CASSYSGLAGGSEQFF

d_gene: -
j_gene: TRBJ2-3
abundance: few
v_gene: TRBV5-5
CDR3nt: TGTGCCAGCAGCTTGGCGCCCACAGATACGCAGTATTTT
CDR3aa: CASSLAPTDTQYF

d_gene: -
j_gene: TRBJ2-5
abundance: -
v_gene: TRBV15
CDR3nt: TGTGCCACCAGCAGGGGGGCACAGCAAGAGACCCAGTACTTC
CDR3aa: CATSRGAQQETQYF

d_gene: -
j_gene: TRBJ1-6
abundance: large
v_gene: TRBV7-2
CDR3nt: TGTGCCAGCAGCTTACCGCGAGGCAGCGGTAATTCACCCCTCCACTTT
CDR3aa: CASSLPRGSGNSPLHF

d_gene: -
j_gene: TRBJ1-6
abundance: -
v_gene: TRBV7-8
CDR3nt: TGTGCCAGCAGCTTTTCCGAAAATTCACCCCTCCACTTT
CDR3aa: CASSFSENSPLHF

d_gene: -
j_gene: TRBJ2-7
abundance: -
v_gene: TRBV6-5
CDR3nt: TGTGCCAGCAGTTACCAACGGGAGACGAGAGAGCAGTACTTC
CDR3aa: CASSYQRETREQYF

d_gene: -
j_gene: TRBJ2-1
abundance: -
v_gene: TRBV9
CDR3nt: TGTGCCAGCAGCGTTTCACCGGGGTTTGAGCAGTTCTTC
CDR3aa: CASSVSPGFEQFF

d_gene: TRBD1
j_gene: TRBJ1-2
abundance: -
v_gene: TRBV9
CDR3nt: TGTGCCAGCAGCGGCGCCGGGACAGGGATGATCCCTAGGTATGGCTACACCTTC
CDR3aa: CASSGAGTGMIPRYGYTF

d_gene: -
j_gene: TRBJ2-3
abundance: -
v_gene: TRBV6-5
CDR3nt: TGTGCCAGCAGCCCTACAGATACGCAGTATTTT
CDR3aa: CASSPTDTQYF

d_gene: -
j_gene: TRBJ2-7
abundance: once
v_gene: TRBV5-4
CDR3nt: TGTGCCAGCAGCTCCGATCCCGGACGTTCCTACGAGCAGTACTTC
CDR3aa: CASSSDPGRSYEQYF

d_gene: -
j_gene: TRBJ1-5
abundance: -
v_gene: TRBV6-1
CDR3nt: TGTGCCAGCAGTGAAGGCTTGTCCCAGCATTTT
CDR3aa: CASSEGLSQHF

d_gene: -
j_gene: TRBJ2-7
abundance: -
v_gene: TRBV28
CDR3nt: TGTGCCAGCAGTTTGGCTAGTCCCTACGAGCAGTACTTC
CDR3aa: CASSLASPYEQYF

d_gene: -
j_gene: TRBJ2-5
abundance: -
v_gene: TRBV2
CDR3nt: TGTGCCAGCAGTGATGGGACACGCTTGGACTTC
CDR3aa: CASSDGTRLDF

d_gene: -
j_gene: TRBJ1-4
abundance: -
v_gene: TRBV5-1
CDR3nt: TGCGCCAGCAGCTGGTACACCGCAACTAATGAAAAACTGTTTTTT
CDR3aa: CASSWYTATNEKLFF

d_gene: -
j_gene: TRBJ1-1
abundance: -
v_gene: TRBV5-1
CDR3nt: TGCGCCAGCAGCTTGGGTTTCGCCGGTACTGAAGCTTTCTTT
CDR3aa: CASSLGFAGTEAFF

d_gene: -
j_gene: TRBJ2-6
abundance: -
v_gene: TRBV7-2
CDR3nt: TGTGCCAGCAGCTTACCCCGTAGCTCTGGGGCCAACGTCCTGACTTTC
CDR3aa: CASSLPRSSGANVLTF

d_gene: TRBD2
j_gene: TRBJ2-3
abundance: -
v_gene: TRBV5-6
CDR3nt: TGTGCCAGCAGCTTGGGGCTAGCGGGGGGGCCTGGAGATACGCAGTATTTT
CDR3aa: CASSLGLAGGPGDTQYF

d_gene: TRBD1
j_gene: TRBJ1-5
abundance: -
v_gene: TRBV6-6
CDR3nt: TGTGCCAGCGAAGATAGGGGACAGGGTCTCAATCAGCCCCAGCATTTT
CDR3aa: CASEDRGQGLNQPQHF

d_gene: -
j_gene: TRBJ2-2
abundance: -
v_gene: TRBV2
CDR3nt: TGTGCCAGCAGTGAAGACACCGGGGAGCTGTTTTTT
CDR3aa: CASSEDTGELFF

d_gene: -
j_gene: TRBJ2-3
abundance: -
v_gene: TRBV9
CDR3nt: TGTGCCAGCACCCTTGAGGGCGGTACTAGCACAGATACGCAGTATTTT
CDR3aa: CASTLEGGTSTDTQYF

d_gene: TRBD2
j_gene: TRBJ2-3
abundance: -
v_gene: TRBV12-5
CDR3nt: TGTGCTAGTGGTCCCCCGGGACTAGCGGGGGGGCGCACAGATACGCAGTATTTT
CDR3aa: CASGPPGLAGGRTDTQYF

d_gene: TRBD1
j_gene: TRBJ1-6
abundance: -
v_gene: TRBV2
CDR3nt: TGTGCCAGCAGTCCCCGGACAGGGCGGAATTCACCCCTCCACTTT
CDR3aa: CASSPRTGRNSPLHF

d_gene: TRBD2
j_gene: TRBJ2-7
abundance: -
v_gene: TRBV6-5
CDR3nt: TGTGCCAGCTGTTACTCGCGGGGGATTACCTACGAGCAGTACTTC
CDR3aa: CASCYSRGITYEQYF

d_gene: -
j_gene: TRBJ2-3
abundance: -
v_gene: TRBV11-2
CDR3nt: TGTGCCAGCAGCCCCGGGTACGATACGCAGTATTTT
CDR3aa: CASSPGYDTQYF

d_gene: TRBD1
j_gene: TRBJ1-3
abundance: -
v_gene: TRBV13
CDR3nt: TGTGCCAGCAGCACCGGACAGGGAAGGTCAGGAAACACCATATATTTT
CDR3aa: CASSTGQGRSGNTIYF

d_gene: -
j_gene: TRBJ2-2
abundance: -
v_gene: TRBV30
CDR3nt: TGTGCCTGGATAGGCACACCTAACACCGGGGAGCTGTTTTTT
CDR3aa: CAWIGTPNTGELFF

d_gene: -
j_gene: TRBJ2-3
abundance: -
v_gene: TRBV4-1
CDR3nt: TGCGCCAGCAGCCATTCCACAGATTACACAGATACGCAGTATTTT
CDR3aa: CASSHSTDYTDTQYF